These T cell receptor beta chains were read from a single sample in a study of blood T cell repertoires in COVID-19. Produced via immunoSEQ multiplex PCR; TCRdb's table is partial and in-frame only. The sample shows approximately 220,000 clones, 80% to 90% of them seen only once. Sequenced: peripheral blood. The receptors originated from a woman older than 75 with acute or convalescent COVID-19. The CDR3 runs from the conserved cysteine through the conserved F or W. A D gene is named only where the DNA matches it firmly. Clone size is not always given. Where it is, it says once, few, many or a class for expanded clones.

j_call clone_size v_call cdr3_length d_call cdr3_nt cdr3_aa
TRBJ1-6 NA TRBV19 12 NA TGTGCCAGTAGTCCCGCAGATTCACCCCTCCACTTT CASSPADSPLHF
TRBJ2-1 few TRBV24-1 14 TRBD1 TGTGCCACCAGTGTCGGGACAGGGGTCAATGAGCAGTTCTTC CATSVGTGVNEQFF
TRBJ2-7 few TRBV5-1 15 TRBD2 TGCGCCAGCAGCTTTGAGGGGCGGGAGCATAACGAGCAGTACTTC CASSFEGREHNEQYF
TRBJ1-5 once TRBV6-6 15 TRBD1 TGTGCCAGCAGTCGATCCGGGACAGGGAATCAGCCCCAGCATTTT CASSRSGTGNQPQHF
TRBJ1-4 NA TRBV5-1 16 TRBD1 TGCGCCAGCAGCTCAACAGGAGGGGGCACTAATGAAAAACTGTTTTTT CASSSTGGGTNEKLFF
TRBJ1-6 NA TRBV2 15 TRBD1 TGTGCCAGCATTCGGGACAGGGGGCTCTCCTCACCCCTCCACTTT CASIRDRGLSSPLHF
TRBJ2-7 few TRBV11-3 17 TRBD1 TGTGCCAGCAGCTTATACGAGAGAGGGGACAGCTCCTACGAGCAGTACTTC CASSLYERGDSSYEQYF
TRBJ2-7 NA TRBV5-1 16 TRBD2 TGCGCCAGCAGCAGGGAGGGGACTAGCGGAACCTACGAGCAGTACTTC CASSREGTSGTYEQYF
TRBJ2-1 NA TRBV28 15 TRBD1 TGTGCCAGCAGAGCCGGGACAGGGTGGGACAATGAGCAGTTCTTC CASRAGTGWDNEQFF
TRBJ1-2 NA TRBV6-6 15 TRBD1 TGTGCCAGCAGTTACTTAAGGGACAGGTTGGATGGCTACACCTTC CASSYLRDRLDGYTF
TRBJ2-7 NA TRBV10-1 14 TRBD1 TGCGCCAGCAGTGAGCGACAGGGGGCACACGAGCAGTACTTC CASSERQGAHEQYF
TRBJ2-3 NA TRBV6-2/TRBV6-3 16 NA TGTGCCAGCACCCCTGGCGGGGGCGCAAGCACAGATACGCAGTATTTT CASTPGGGASTDTQYF
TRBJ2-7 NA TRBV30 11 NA TGTGCCTGGAGCGCCCAGGAGGCCCCGTACTTC CAWSAQEAPYF
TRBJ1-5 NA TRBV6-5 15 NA TGTGCCAGCAGTTACTCAAAAGGGGCAGCTCAGCCCCAGCATTTT CASSYSKGAAQPQHF
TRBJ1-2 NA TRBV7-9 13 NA TGTGCCAGCAGCCCGATAATGGAGGGTGGCTACACCTTC CASSPIMEGGYTF
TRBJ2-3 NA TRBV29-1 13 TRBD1 TGCAGCGCTGATGATACAGGGGCAGATACGCAGTATTTT CSADDTGADTQYF
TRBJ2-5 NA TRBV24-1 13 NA TGTGCCACCAGTGACTCCTACAGTGAGACCCAGTACTTC CATSDSYSETQYF
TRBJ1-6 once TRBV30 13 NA TGTGCCTGGCGCCCGGAGGTGAATTCACCCCTCCACTTT CAWRPEVNSPLHF
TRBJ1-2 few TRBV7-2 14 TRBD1 TGTGCCAGCAGCTTTGACAGGGCCAACTATGGCTACACCTTC CASSFDRANYGYTF
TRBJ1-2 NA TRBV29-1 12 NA TGCAGCGGTTCTGGACAGAGCTATGGCTACACCTTC CSGSGQSYGYTF
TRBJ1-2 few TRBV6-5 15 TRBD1 TGTGCCAGCAGCCTCAACCGGGACAGTCCCTATGGCTACACCTTC CASSLNRDSPYGYTF
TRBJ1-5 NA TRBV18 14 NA TGTGCCAGCTCACCCGAGACAGGCATAAAGCCCCAGCATTTT CASSPETGIKPQHF
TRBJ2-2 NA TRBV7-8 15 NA TGTGCCAGCAGCTTATCTTTAGCGAACACCGGGGAGCTGTTTTTT CASSLSLANTGELFF
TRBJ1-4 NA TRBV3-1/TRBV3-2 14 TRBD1 TGTGCCAGCAGCCAACAGGGGGTGCGTGAAAAACTGTTTTTT CASSQQGVREKLFF
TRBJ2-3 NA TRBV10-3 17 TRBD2 TGTGCCATCAGTGAGTCTGGGACTAGCGGGGGGGCAGATACGCAGTATTTT CAISESGTSGGADTQYF
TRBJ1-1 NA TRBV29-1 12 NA TGCAGCGTTGACAGGGTTAGCACTGAAGCTTTCTTT CSVDRVSTEAFF
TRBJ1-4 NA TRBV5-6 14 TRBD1 TGTGCCAGCAGCTTGGACAGGGGGAGTGAAAAACTGTTTTTT CASSLDRGSEKLFF
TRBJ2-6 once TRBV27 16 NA TGTGCCAGCGCTTTACAGGGTTCCTCTGGGGCCAACGTCCTGACTTTC CASALQGSSGANVLTF
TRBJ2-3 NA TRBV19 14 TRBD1 TGTGCCAGTAGTCTGCAGGGGGCCGCAGATACGCAGTATTTT CASSLQGAADTQYF
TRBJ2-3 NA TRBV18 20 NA TGTGCCAGCTCACCATTTAATTCTTCTGGGGACCACGGGAGAACAGATACGCAGTATTTT CASSPFNSSGDHGRTDTQYF
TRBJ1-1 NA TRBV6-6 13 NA TGTGCCAGCAGTTACTCGGAGGAAACTGAAGCTTTCTTT CASSYSEETEAFF
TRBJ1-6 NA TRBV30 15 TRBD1 TGTGCCTGGAGCCCCCGGGACAGGGGTGGGTCACCCCTCCACTTT CAWSPRDRGGSPLHF
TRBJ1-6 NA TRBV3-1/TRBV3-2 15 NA TGTGCCAGCAGCCCTACCCCGACAGGCTTGAACCCCCTCCACTTT CASSPTPTGLNPLHF
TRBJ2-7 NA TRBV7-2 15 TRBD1 TGTGCCAGCAGGTCCGGGACAGGGGACTACTACGAGCAGTACTTC CASRSGTGDYYEQYF
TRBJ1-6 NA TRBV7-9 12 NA TGTGCCAGCAGCTTAGACTATTCACCCCTCCACTTT CASSLDYSPLHF
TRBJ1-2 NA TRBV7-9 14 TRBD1 TGTGCCAGCAAATTAGACAGGGCGAGCTATGGCTACACCTTC CASKLDRASYGYTF
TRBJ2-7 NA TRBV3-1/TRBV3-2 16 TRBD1 TGTGCCAGCAGCCAACCTAAAGGACAGGGGTGGTTCGAGCAGTACTTC CASSQPKGQGWFEQYF
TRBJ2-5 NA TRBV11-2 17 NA TGTGCCAGCAGCTCACTCAATTCGGGACACAGAGAAGAGACCCAGTACTTC CASSSLNSGHREETQYF
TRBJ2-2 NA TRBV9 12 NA TGTGCCAGCAGCTCCTACACCGGGGAGCTGTTTTTT CASSSYTGELFF
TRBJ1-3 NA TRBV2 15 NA TGTGCCAGCAGTGCGAGGCGGCTCTCTGGAAACACCATATATTTT CASSARRLSGNTIYF
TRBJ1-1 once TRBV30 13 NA TGTGCCTGGAGTGGTGTCAGGAACACTGAAGCTTTCTTT CAWSGVRNTEAFF
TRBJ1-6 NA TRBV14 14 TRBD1 TGTGCCAGCAGTAGGACAGGGAACCTATCACCCCTCCACTTT CASSRTGNLSPLHF
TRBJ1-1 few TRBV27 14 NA TGTGCCAGCAGCTTGGACACTGTGAACACTGAAGCTTTCTTT CASSLDTVNTEAFF
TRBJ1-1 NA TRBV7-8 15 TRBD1 TGTGCCAGCAGCCCCCGGACAGGACAAACCTCCCCGGCTTTCTTT CASSPRTGQTSPAFF
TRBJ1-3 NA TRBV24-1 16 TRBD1 TGTGCCACCAGTTGGGACAGGGGTAGGATTGAAAACACCATATATTTT CATSWDRGRIENTIYF
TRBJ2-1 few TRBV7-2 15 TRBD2 TGTGCCAGCAGCTCGACTAGCGGGCCCCACAATGAGCAGTTCTTC CASSSTSGPHNEQFF
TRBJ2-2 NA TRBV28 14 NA TGTGCCAGCAGTTTAGCCGGGAACACCGGGGAGCTGTTTTTT CASSLAGNTGELFF
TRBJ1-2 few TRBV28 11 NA TGTGCCTCTAGTGCGGACTATGGCTACACCTTC CASSADYGYTF
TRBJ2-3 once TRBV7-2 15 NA TGTGCCAGCAGCCTTGACGGGGGTGGTTTCGATACGCAGTATTTT CASSLDGGGFDTQYF
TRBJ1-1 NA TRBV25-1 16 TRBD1 TGTGCCAGCAGTGAAGGGGCAGGGGGCAGGGACACTGAAGCTTTCTTT CASSEGAGGRDTEAFF
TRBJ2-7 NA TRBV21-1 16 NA TGTGCCAGCAGCAACCGGGACAGGGCCAAACCCTACGAGCAGTACTTC CASSNRDRAKPYEQYF
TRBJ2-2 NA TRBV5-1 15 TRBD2 TGCGTCTCACAGCGGGGGAATATTGATACCGGGGAGCTGTTTTTT CVSQRGNIDTGELFF
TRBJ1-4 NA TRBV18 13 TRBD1 TGTGCCAGCTCACCCGGGACAGGGAGGAAACTGTTTTTT CASSPGTGRKLFF
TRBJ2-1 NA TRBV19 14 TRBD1 TGTGCCAGTATGAGGGACAGGGGTTTCAATGAGCAGTTCTTC CASMRDRGFNEQFF
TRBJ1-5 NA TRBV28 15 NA TGTGCCAGCAGTTTACCCGGCAGGGCAGGCCAGCCCCAGCATTTT CASSLPGRAGQPQHF
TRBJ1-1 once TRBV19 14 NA TGTGCCAGTAGTATTTTGGGGGGGGGCACTGAAGCTTTCTTT CASSILGGGTEAFF
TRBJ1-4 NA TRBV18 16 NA TGTGCCAGCTCACCAAGGACAGACGCAACTAATGAAAAACTGTTTTTT CASSPRTDATNEKLFF
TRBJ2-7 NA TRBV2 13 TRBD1 TGTGCCAGCACCCGACAGGGGTACTACGAGCAGTACTTC CASTRQGYYEQYF
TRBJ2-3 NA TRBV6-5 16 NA TGTGCCAGCAGTTACCGCCGGACTATAGAGGGGGATACGCAGTATTTT CASSYRRTIEGDTQYF